The T cell receptor beta chain described here comes from a study of shared clonotypes between healthy human individuals. Looking at the study overall: Three plates each covered CD4 naive and memory; CD8 naive two, CD8 memory one.

Naive CD8 populations comprised CD45RO-negative cells positively selected for CCR7, excluding terminally differentiated effector memory CD45RA+ cells. The J segment lost 2 bases and the V segment lost 2 bases, leaving 5 bases of the junction unmatched. CDR1 KGHSH and CDR2 LQKENI come from the germline V gene. There are 16 residues in the CDR3. Libraries were prepared by immunoSEQ multiplex PCR; TCRdb keeps only in-frame clonotypes and omits some of them. The sample includes 800,000 or so clones, 96% of them seen just once. This clonotype was sampled from a man aged 25 to 40 in good health. The sample was naive CD8+ T cells sorted from blood. This chain uses TRBV18 with TRBJ2-3, with 9 bases fitting TRBD2. The CDR3 DNA reads TGTGCCAGCTCACCATTCCCTAGCGGGAACACAGATACGCAGTATTTT. It translates to CASSPFPSGNTDTQYF.